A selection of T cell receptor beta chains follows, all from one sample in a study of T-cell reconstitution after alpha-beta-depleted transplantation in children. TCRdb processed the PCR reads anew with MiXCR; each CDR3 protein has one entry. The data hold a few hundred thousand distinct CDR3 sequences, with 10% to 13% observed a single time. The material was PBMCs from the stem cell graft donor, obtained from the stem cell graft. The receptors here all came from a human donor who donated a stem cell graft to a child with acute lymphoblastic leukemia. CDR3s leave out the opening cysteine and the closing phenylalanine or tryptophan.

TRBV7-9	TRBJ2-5	ASSLIPGRSKVAQY
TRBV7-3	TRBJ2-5	ASSLLLGGVPGN
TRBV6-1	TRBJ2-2	ASSLTGQNTGELF
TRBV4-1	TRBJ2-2	ASSQRGANTGELF
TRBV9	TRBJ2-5	ASSVGVGGETQY
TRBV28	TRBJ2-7	ASSSPRETAYEQY
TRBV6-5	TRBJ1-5	ASSQGTLNSNQPQH
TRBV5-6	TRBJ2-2	ASSRTSLTGELF
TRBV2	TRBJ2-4	ASSGLAGYRNIQY
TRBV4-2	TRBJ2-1	ASSQVGTASNEQF
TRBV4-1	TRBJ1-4	ASKELLLTGVGELF
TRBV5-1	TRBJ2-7	ASRQSSYEQY
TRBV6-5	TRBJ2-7	ASSYSNEQY
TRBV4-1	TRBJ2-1	ASSHVGQGEQF
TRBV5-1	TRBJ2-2	ASSYSGIPTGELF
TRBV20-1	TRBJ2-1	SARDLTSGFYNEQF
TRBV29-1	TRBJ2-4	SVVLLGNIQY
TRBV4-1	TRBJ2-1	ASSQEFTAYNEQF
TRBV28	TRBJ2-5	ASSIGGSRVTQY
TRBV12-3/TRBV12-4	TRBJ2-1	ASSLFEAEQF
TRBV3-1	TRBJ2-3	ASSQDRDSGITDTQY
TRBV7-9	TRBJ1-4	ASSMGGLDEKLF
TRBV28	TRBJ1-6	ASTTGGHSPLH
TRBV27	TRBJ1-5	ASSLGQKSNQPQH
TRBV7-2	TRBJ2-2	ASTLAGVPGELF
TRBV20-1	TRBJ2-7	SARTTGTGPYEQY